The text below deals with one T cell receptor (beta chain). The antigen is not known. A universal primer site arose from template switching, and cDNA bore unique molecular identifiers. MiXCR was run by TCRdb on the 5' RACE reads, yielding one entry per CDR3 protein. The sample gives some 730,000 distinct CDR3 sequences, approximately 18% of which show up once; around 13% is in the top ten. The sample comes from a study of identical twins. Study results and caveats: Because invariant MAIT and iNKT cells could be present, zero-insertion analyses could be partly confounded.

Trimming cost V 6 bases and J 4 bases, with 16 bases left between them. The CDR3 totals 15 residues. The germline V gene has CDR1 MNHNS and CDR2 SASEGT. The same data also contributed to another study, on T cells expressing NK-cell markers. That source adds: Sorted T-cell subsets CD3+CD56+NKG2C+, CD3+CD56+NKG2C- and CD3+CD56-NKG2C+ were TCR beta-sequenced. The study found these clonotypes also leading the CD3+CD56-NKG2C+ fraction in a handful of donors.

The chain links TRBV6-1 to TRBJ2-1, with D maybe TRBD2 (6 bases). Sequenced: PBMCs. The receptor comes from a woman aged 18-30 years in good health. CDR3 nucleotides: TGTGCCAGCAGCGACGGGCTAGCGCTATACAATGAGCAGTTCTTC. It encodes CASSDGLALYNEQFF.